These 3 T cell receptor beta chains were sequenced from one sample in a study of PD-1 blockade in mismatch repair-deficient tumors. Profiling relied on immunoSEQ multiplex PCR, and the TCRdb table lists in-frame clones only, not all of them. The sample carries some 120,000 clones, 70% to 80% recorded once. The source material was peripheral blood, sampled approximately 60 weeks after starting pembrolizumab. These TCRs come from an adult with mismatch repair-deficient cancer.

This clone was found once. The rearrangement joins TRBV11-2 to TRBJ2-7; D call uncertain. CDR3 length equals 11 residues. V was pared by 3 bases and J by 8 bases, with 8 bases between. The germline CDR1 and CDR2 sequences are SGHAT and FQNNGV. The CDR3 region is CASSLGYKQYF. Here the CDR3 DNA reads TGTGCCAGCAGCTTGGGGTACAAGCAGTACTTC.

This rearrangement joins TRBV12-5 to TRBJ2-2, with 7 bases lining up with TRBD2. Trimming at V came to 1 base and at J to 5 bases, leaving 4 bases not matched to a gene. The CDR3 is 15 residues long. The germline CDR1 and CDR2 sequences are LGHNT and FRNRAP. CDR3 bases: TGTGCTAGTGGTTTGGACGGGAGGTTAACCGGGGAGCTGTTTTTT. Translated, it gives CASGLDGRLTGELFF.

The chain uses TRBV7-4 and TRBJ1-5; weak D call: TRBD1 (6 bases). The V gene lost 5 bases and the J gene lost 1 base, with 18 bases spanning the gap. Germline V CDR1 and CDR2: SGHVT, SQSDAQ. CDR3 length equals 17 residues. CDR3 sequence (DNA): TGTGCCAGCAGCGACATAGGCAGAGGGGGGAGCAATCAGCCCCAGCATTTT. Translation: CASSDIGRGGSNQPQHF.